The 7 T cell receptor beta chains below all came from one sample that was sequenced in a study of blood T cell repertoires in COVID-19. Assay used: immunoSEQ multiplex PCR; TCRdb lists only in-frame clones, some missing. The sample gives over 120,000 clones, over 70% of which show up once; less than 2% is in the top ten. Sequencing was performed on peripheral blood. These receptors were taken from a woman aged 55-70 years with acute or convalescent COVID-19.

V gene TRBV5-1 combines with J gene TRBJ2-5; 12 nucleotides agree with TRBD2. Germline values: CDR1 SGHRS, CDR2 YFSETQ. The CDR3 is made up of 16 amino acids. After removal of 5 bases from V and 5 bases from J, the junction contained 10 bases not matched to a gene. The chain's CDR3 is CASRSGLAGISETQYF. Here the CDR3 DNA reads TGCGCCAGCAGAAGCGGACTAGCGGGAATCTCGGAGACCCAGTACTTC.

This chain uses TRBV5-4 with TRBJ2-1; TRBD2 matches at 15 bases. CDR1 is SGHNT, CDR2 YYREEE, per germline (reference sequence). The CDR3 contains 19 residues. Trimming at V came to 4 bases and at J to 0 bases, leaving 8 bases not matched to a gene. CDR3 sequence reads: CASSPPGLAGGLSYNEQFF. CDR3 nucleotide sequence: TGTGCCAGCAGCCCGCCTGGACTAGCGGGAGGGCTCTCCTACAATGAGCAGTTCTTC. Filled out from reference TRBV5-4 and TRBJ2-1, the complete variable domain reads ETGVTQSPTHLIKTRGQQVTLRCSSQSGHNTVSWYQQALGQGPQFIFQYYREEENGRGNFPPRFSGLQFPNYSSELNVNALELDDSALYLCASSPPGLAGGLSYNEQFFGPGTRLTVL.

This clone was observed once. The chain uses TRBV18 and TRBJ2-1; TRBD2 is a possible D gene (6 bases). The germline V gene has CDR1 KGHSH and CDR2 LQKENI. V gave up 6 bases and J gave up 5 bases, with 14 bases separating them. The CDR3 loop spans 14 amino acids. The CDR3 is CASSHGGSDNEQFF. In nucleotides, the CDR3 is TGTGCCAGCTCCCATGGGGGGTCGGACAATGAGCAGTTCTTC.

The V call is TRBV19, the J call TRBJ2-3; 8 bases line up with TRBD2. Per the germline V gene, CDR1 is LNHDA and CDR2 is SQIVND (reference sequence). The CDR3 runs 14 residues. Unmatched junction bases numbered 4, after V lost 8 bases and J lost 0 bases. Here the CDR3 reads CASRTSGSTDTQYF. DNA of the CDR3: TGTGCCAGTCGTACTAGCGGCAGCACAGATACGCAGTATTTT.

This clone was seen a handful of times. CDR3 nucleotides: TGTGCCAGCAGCCCACACTACGAGCAGTACTTC. Amino acids: CASSPHYEQYF. The genes are TRBV7-9 and TRBJ2-7; the D is unclear. The CDR3 is 11 residues long. Germline V gives CDR1 SEHNR, CDR2 FQNEAQ (reference sequence). The germline V and J ends were trimmed by 5 bases and 3 bases, with 5 bases remaining between them.

V and J are TRBV5-1 and TRBJ2-1; 10 bases fit TRBD2. Germline V gene sequence: CDR1 SGHRS, CDR2 YFSETQ. With V trimmed by 0 bases and J by 7 bases, 7 bases remained unmatched. The CDR3 sequence is 16 residues long. CDR3 nucleotides: TGCGCCAGCAGCTTGGGATCTAGCGGGAGCACAAATGAGCAGTTCTTC. The encoded protein is CASSLGSSGSTNEQFF.

This chain links TRBV5-8 with TRBJ1-6; TRBD1 might be the D (5 bases). Germline V gene lookup returns CDR1 SGHTS and CDR2 YDEGEE. The CDR3 length is 16 residues. The V end was cut by 7 bases, the J end by 0 bases, with 14 bases between. The CDR3 DNA reads as TGTGCCAGCCAACTCCGGGGGAGCTCCTATAATTCACCCCTCCACTTT. Translated: CASQLRGSSYNSPLHF.